What follows are 24 T cell receptor beta chains derived from one specimen sequenced in a study of shared clonotypes between healthy human individuals. Libraries were prepared by immunoSEQ multiplex PCR; TCRdb keeps only in-frame clonotypes and omits some of them. The sample holds roughly 2 million clones, 90% to 96% seen once. Sequencing was performed on naive CD4+ T cells sorted from blood. Subset specified: CD45RA+ positively selected. The receptors stem from a man between 18 and 35 years old in good health.

The chain couples TRBV18 to TRBJ2-1; no reliable D call. The CDR3 runs to 13 residues. V was shortened by 1 base and J by 6 bases, with 7 bases between the two germline ends. Germline assignment: CDR1 KGHSH and CDR2 LQKENI. Here the CDR3 reads CASSPLATNEQFF. CDR3 nucleotides: TGTGCCAGCTCACCACTGGCTACCAATGAGCAGTTCTTC.

As regards this clone: At one end the junction does not follow the germline gene, possibly because of a read error. The V call is TRBV6-1, the J call TRBJ2-3; D might be TRBD1 or TRBD2, each matching 5 bases. Germline V gene lookup returns CDR1 MNHNS and CDR2 SASEGT. The CDR3 contains 17 residues. CDR3 coding DNA: TGCGCCAGCAGTGAATCGGGACCTACTAAAGTCTTGGATACGCAGTATTTT. Its protein product is CASSESGPTKVLDTQYF.

Turning to this clone: At the DNA level, this CDR3 is encoded by other sequences in the same sample as well. This sequence joins TRBV30 and TRBJ2-5; a weak D match, TRBD1 (5 bases). Looked up from germline, CDR1 is GTSNPN and CDR2 is SVGIG (reference sequence). The CDR3 contains 11 residues. Trimming took off 4 bases at V and 3 bases at J, with 6 bases between the two ends. CDR3 sequence (DNA): TGTGCCTGGACCAGGGAAGAGACCCAGTACTTC. Its protein product is CAWTREETQYF. Supplemented by reference TRBV30 and TRBJ2-5, the full variable domain reads SQTIHQWPATLVQPVGSPLSLECTVEGTSNPNLYWYRQAAGRGLQLLFYSVGIGQISSEVPQNLSASRPQDRQFILSSKKLLLSDSGFYLCAWTREETQYFGPGTRLLVL.

The rearrangement joins TRBV10-1 to TRBJ2-4; tentative D call: TRBD1 (5 bases). The CDR3 has 17 amino acids. CDR1 and CDR2 (germline): WNHNN, SYGVQD (reference sequence). Trimming stripped 3 bases from V and 0 bases from J, with 15 bases between. CDR3 in DNA: TGCGCCAGCAGTGAAGGCGGCGTGGGGCTAGCCAAAAACATTCAGTACTTC. Its protein is CASSEGGVGLAKNIQYF.

The rearrangement links TRBV19 to TRBJ1-5, with D hard to call. V lost 3 bases to trimming and J lost 2 bases, with 5 bases between them. This CDR3 is 13 amino acids long. Germline lookup yields CDR1 LNHDA and CDR2 SQIVND (reference sequence). As DNA, the CDR3 is TGTGCCAGTAGTATCTCACGCAATCAGCCCCAGCATTTT. Its translation is CASSISRNQPQHF.

This sequence joins TRBV7-2 and TRBJ2-3, with no clear D. Between the trimmed V and J ends, which lost 6 bases and 14 bases, there was a span of 21 bases. This CDR3 comprises 13 residues. Germline CDR1 SGHTA, CDR2 FQGNSA. CDR3 loop: CASSSDYALFPYF. For the CDR3, the DNA is TGTGCCAGCAGTTCTGATTACGCTCTTTTTCCGTATTTT.

V is TRBV19 and J is TRBJ1-1; no reliable D call. Between the trimmed V and J ends, which lost 3 bases and 1 base, there was a span of 15 bases. This CDR3 has 16 amino acids. Germline values: CDR1 LNHDA, CDR2 SQIVND (reference sequence). The CDR3 sequence is CASSIASGIQNTEAFF. In nucleotides, the CDR3 is TGTGCCAGTAGTATCGCGAGTGGGATTCAGAACACTGAAGCTTTCTTT.

The V call is TRBV30, the J call TRBJ2-7; D gene ambiguous. V was trimmed by 3 bases and J by 4 bases, leaving 13 bases between them. Looked up from germline, CDR1 is GTSNPN and CDR2 is SVGIG (reference sequence). This CDR3 contains 13 residues. DNA for the CDR3: TGTGCCTGGAGGTCGGGTCCCAAATACGAGCAGTACTTC. Translation: CAWRSGPKYEQYF.

The gene calls are TRBV9 and TRBJ2-2; D gene unclear. Germline V gene data show CDR1 as SGDLS and CDR2 as YYNGEE. The CDR3 covers 12 residues. The germline V and J ends were trimmed by 4 bases and 5 bases, with 6 bases remaining between them. The CDR3: CASSINTGELFF. CDR3 sequence (DNA): TGTGCCAGCAGCATTAATACCGGGGAGCTGTTTTTT.

The gene calls are TRBV6-6 and TRBJ1-5; D unclear. The CDR3 extends over 15 amino acids. V was pared by 0 bases and J by 0 bases, with 6 bases between. Germline values: CDR1 MNHNY, CDR2 SVGAGI (reference sequence). This CDR3 reads CASSYSYGSNQPQHF. CDR3 DNA sequence: TGTGCCAGCAGTTACTCCTACGGTAGCAATCAGCCCCAGCATTTT.

The chain links TRBV11-2 to TRBJ2-3; the D gene is possibly TRBD1 (6 bases). The germline CDR1 and CDR2 sequences are SGHAT and FQNNGV. The CDR3 runs to 16 residues. Trimming took off 5 bases at V and 4 bases at J, with 19 bases between the two ends. CDR3 DNA sequence: TGTGCCAGCAGCCGCCCGGGCCTAGGGGGTGCAGATACGCAGTATTTT. Its protein product is CASSRPGLGGADTQYF.

V usage is TRBV10-3 and J usage is TRBJ2-1, with D possibly matching TRBD2 (6 bases). The germline CDR1 and CDR2 sequences are ENHRY and SYGVKD. The CDR3 consists of 15 residues. V lost 4 bases and J 1 base, leaving 11 bases between the germline ends. CDR3 sequence: CAISVAADSYNEQFF. In DNA, the CDR3 is TGTGCCATCAGTGTAGCGGCGGATTCCTACAATGAGCAGTTCTTC.

This chain joins TRBV6-1 and TRBJ2-4; D is unclear. The CDR3 runs 13 residues. V lost 0 bases to trimming and J lost 8 bases, with 8 bases between them. Germline V gene sequence: CDR1 MNHNS, CDR2 SASEGT. The CDR3 spells CASSEARKDIQYF. CDR3 nucleotide sequence: TGTGCCAGCAGTGAAGCACGCAAGGACATTCAGTACTTC.

The rearrangement links TRBV30 to TRBJ2-7, with TRBD2 as a possible D gene (7 bases). The V gene lost 0 bases and the J gene lost 4 bases, with 22 bases spanning the gap. From germline, CDR1 is GTSNPN and CDR2 SVGIG (reference sequence). This CDR3 has 17 amino acids. The CDR3 bases are TGTGCCTGGAGTGTAAAGGAACTGGGGGGGGCGAGGTACGAGCAGTACTTC. This encodes CAWSVKELGGARYEQYF.

The chain employs TRBV19 and TRBJ1-5; D perhaps matches TRBD1 (5 bases). Germline values: CDR1 LNHDA, CDR2 SQIVND (reference sequence). This CDR3 spans 18 amino acids. Trimming pared 3 bases from V and 0 bases from J, leaving 18 bases between. The CDR3 DNA reads as TGTGCCAGTAGTATCCTCCCCTCAGGGTTGATTAGCAATCAGCCCCAGCATTTT. Amino acids: CASSILPSGLISNQPQHF.

The DNA for the CDR3 is TGTGCCAGCAGCCCAACAGGAGTGGCTGGTGGCTACACCTTC. Translating gives CASSPTGVAGGYTF. The chain has TRBV7-2 and TRBJ1-2; maybe TRBD1 (5 bases). The germline CDR1 and CDR2 sequences are SGHTA and FQGNSA. The CDR3 length is 14 residues. V shed 5 bases and J shed 7 bases, with 17 bases lying between them.

The chain links TRBV14 to TRBJ2-7; 10 nucleotides match TRBD2. This CDR3 has 15 amino acids. The ends lost 0 bases at V and 8 bases at J; junction bases unmatched: 7. From germline, CDR1 is SGHDN and CDR2 FVKESK. The CDR3 nucleotides are TGTGCCAGCAGCCAAGATTCGAGCGGGGGGGCCCAGCAGTACTTC. Amino acids: CASSQDSSGGAQQYF.

The rearrangement links TRBV28 to TRBJ2-5, with D possibly matching TRBD1 (6 bases). V dropped 6 bases and J dropped 3 bases, with 11 bases sitting between them. Germline values: CDR1 MDHEN, CDR2 SYDVKM. This CDR3 comprises 13 residues. The CDR3 region is CASRGTPKETQYF. DNA for the CDR3: TGTGCCAGCAGGGGGACACCGAAAGAGACCCAGTACTTC. Variable domain in full (rest from reference TRBV28 and TRBJ2-5): DVKVTQSSRYLVKRTGEKVFLECVQDMDHENMFWYRQDPGLGLRLIYFSYDVKMKEKGDIPEGYSVSREKKERFSLILESASTNQTSMYLCASRGTPKETQYFGPGTRLLVL.

The chain combines TRBV30 with TRBJ2-3; TRBD2 matches at 9 bases. Germline loops: CDR1 GTSNPN, CDR2 SVGIG (reference sequence). This CDR3 has 15 residues. Trimming at V came to 3 bases and at J to 5 bases, leaving 9 bases not matched to a gene. The DNA of the CDR3 is TGTGCCTGGAGCGCCGGCGGGGGGGCCAAAGATACGCAGTATTTT. It codes for CAWSAGGGAKDTQYF. The full variable domain, with the rest looked up from reference TRBV30 and TRBJ2-3, is SQTIHQWPATLVQPVGSPLSLECTVEGTSNPNLYWYRQAAGRGLQLLFYSVGIGQISSEVPQNLSASRPQDRQFILSSKKLLLSDSGFYLCAWSAGGGAKDTQYFGPGTRLTVL.

This sequence joins TRBV4-1 and TRBJ2-7; D assignment may be TRBD1 or TRBD2 (6 bases each). The CDR3 covers 18 residues. Germline-derived CDR1 and CDR2 are MGHRA and YSYEKL. The germline V and J ends were trimmed by 0 bases and 0 bases, with 18 bases remaining between them. CDR3 DNA: TGCGCCAGCAGCCAAGATAAGGGGGGAGCGGGCCTCTCCTACGAGCAGTACTTC. This sequence encodes CASSQDKGGAGLSYEQYF.

In this sample, this clone turned up a few times. This sample includes further DNA sequences coding for the same CDR3. The genes are TRBV5-1 and TRBJ2-7, with D possibly matching TRBD2 (6 bases). V dropped 1 base and J dropped 0 bases, with 8 bases sitting between them. CDR3 size: 14 residues. Germline V lookup: CDR1 SGHRS, CDR2 YFSETQ. The CDR3 DNA reads as TGCGCCAGCAGCTTGTCTAGCGTCTCCTACGAGCAGTACTTC. This codes for CASSLSSVSYEQYF. The whole variable domain, filled in from reference TRBV5-1 and TRBJ2-7, reads KAGVTQTPRYLIKTRGQQVTLSCSPISGHRSVSWYQQTPGQGLQFLFEYFSETQRNKGNFPGRFSGRQFSNSRSEMNVSTLELGDSALYLCASSLSSVSYEQYFGPGTRLTVT.

In this sample, this clone turned up a few times. The chain combines TRBV1 with TRBJ1-1; no check of the table's D call, TRBD1, against the DNA was made. TRBV1 constitutes a pseudogene. The CDR3 has 10 amino acids. The CDR3 is CTSPWPVAFF. The CDR3 nucleotides read TGCACCAGCCCTTGGCCTGTAGCTTTCTTT.

CDR3 nucleotide sequence: TGTGCCAGCAGCTTGGAGTATGAGCAGTTCTTC. It translates to CASSLEYEQFF. V is TRBV5-4 and J is TRBJ2-1; D is uncertain. Germline-derived CDR1 and CDR2 are SGHNT and YYREEE (reference sequence). The CDR3 length is 11 residues. Trimming stripped 0 bases from V and 8 bases from J, with 3 bases between. The full variable domain, its missing parts supplied by reference TRBV5-4 and TRBJ2-1, is ETGVTQSPTHLIKTRGQQVTLRCSSQSGHNTVSWYQQALGQGPQFIFQYYREEENGRGNFPPRFSGLQFPNYSSELNVNALELDDSALYLCASSLEYEQFFGPGTRLTVL.

The CDR3 DNA sequence: TGCGCCAGCAGCCAAGAGGGGGATTCTTATTCACCCCTCCACTTT. Amino acid sequence: CASSQEGDSYSPLHF. The rearrangement uses TRBV4-1 and TRBJ1-6; maybe TRBD1 (5 bases). CDR1 and CDR2 from the germline V gene are MGHRA and YSYEKL. Trimming took off 0 bases at V and 8 bases at J, with 11 bases between the two ends. The CDR3 sequence is 15 residues long.